These 13 T cell receptor beta chains were sequenced from one sample in a study of cytomegalovirus exposure and HLA in healthy donors. Clones were sequenced by immunoSEQ multiplex PCR, and TCRdb holds only the in-frame ones, with some missing. Altogether approximately 53,000 clones are present, about 91% being singletons, with the ten largest covering more than 1.4%. The sequencing sample was made of PBMCs. All receptors derive from a man aged 18 to 30 in good health and CMV-seronegative.

V is TRBV19 and J is TRBJ1-5; 11 bases are a match to TRBD1. Germline V CDR1 and CDR2: LNHDA, SQIVND (reference sequence). The trim removed 1 base at V and 5 bases at J, leaving 7 bases unmatched. The CDR3 contains 17 residues. For the CDR3, the DNA is TGTGCCAGTAGTATAGCACGGGGACAGGGGGAATATCAGCCCCAGCATTTT. It is translated as CASSIARGQGEYQPQHF.

J is TRBJ1-1 and V is TRBV19, with 8 bases identical to TRBD1. This CDR3 is built from 14 residues. The germline CDR1 and CDR2 sequences are LNHDA and SQIVND (reference sequence). V lost 5 bases, J lost 1 base, and 3 bases stayed unmatched. In nucleotides, the CDR3 is TGTGCCAGTAGTCCCGGACAGGGGAACACTGAAGCTTTCTTT. It codes for CASSPGQGNTEAFF.

The chain joins TRBV5-4 to TRBJ2-7; 11 nucleotides agree with TRBD2. CDR3 length equals 16 residues. The J segment lost 5 bases and the V segment lost 1 base, leaving 8 bases of the junction unmatched. Per the germline V gene, CDR1 is SGHNT and CDR2 is YYREEE (reference sequence). CDR3 nucleotide sequence: TGTGCCAGCAGCTTGCGTACTAGCGGGAGTATCCACGAGCAGTACTTC. It yields the protein CASSLRTSGSIHEQYF.

This clone was recorded only once. Here the CDR3 DNA reads TGCGCCAGCAGCCCCTTTACGGTCTCAGATACGCAGTATTTT. It is translated as CASSPFTVSDTQYF. The V call is TRBV5-1, the J call TRBJ2-3; D remains unclear. The CDR3 is made up of 14 amino acids. Trimming took 4 bases from V and 4 from J, leaving 13 bases between them. Germline CDR1 and CDR2: SGHRS and YFSETQ.

This chain links TRBV28 with TRBJ2-5; TRBD1 might be the D (6 bases). In germline, CDR1 is MDHEN, CDR2 SYDVKM. CDR3 size: 12 residues. The V end lost 8 bases, the J end lost 7 bases, and 14 bases lay between the germline ends. DNA for the CDR3: TGTGCCAGCCCTAGGGGGTCTATGACCCAGTACTTC. This sequence encodes CASPRGSMTQYF.

This chain joins TRBV19 and TRBJ2-3; D is unclear. The CDR3 has 16 residues. In germline, CDR1 is LNHDA, CDR2 SQIVND (reference sequence). Trimming removed 1 base from V and 1 base from J, with 12 bases in between. The CDR3 reads CASSIVTPAGTDTQYF. In DNA form, the CDR3 reads TGTGCCAGTAGTATAGTTACCCCCGCGGGCACAGATACGCAGTATTTT.

J is TRBJ2-3 and V is TRBV28; TRBD2 might be the D (6 bases). The ends were cut back, 3 bases at V and 0 bases at J, with 7 bases in the middle. Germline CDR1 MDHEN, CDR2 SYDVKM. This CDR3 comprises 14 residues. DNA for the CDR3: TGTGCCAGCAGTTTTAGCGGTAGCACAGATACGCAGTATTTT. It codes for CASSFSGSTDTQYF.

The rearrangement links TRBV7-9 to TRBJ2-5; D gene unclear. CDR3 length: 13 residues. Trimming took off 2 bases at V and 4 bases at J, with 8 bases between the two ends. Germline CDR1 is SEHNR and CDR2 is FQNEAQ (reference sequence). The DNA of the CDR3 is TGTGCCAGCAGCTTATCGTCGGGAGAGACCCAGTACTTC. Its translation: CASSLSSGETQYF. Full variable domain (outside the CDR3, taken from reference TRBV7-9 and TRBJ2-5): DTGVSQNPRHKITKRGQNVTFRCDPISEHNRLYWYRQTLGQGPEFLTYFQNEAQLEKSRLLSDRFSAERPKGSFSTLEIQRTEQGDSAMYLCASSLSSGETQYFGPGTRLLVL.

CDR3 sequence reads: CASLLAGGTYGYTF. In DNA form, the CDR3 reads TGTGCCAGCCTCTTGGCAGGGGGGACCTATGGCTACACCTTC. The rearrangement links TRBV19 to TRBJ1-2; 7 bases line up with TRBD1. This CDR3 has 14 amino acids. The germline V gene encodes CDR1 LNHDA and CDR2 SQIVND (reference sequence). The V and J ends lost 9 bases and 4 bases, in that order; junction bases with no gene match: 11.

This chain links TRBV7-9 with TRBJ2-7; TRBD1 matches at 7 bases. The V gene's germline CDR1 is SEHNR and CDR2 FQNEAQ (reference sequence). The CDR3 covers 16 residues. After removal of 3 bases from V and 2 bases from J, the junction contained 10 bases not matched to a gene. CDR3 region: CASSFTPDRPTYEQYF. CDR3 bases: TGTGCCAGCAGCTTCACCCCGGACAGGCCGACCTACGAGCAGTACTTC.

The gene calls are TRBV7-8 and TRBJ2-3; D may be TRBD1 (5 bases). V shed 2 bases and J shed 4 bases, with 7 bases lying between them. This CDR3 is 13 amino acids long. The germline gives CDR1 SGHVS, CDR2 FQNEAQ. The CDR3 sequence: CASSLRGADTQYF. The DNA of the CDR3 is TGTGCCAGCAGCTTAAGGGGCGCAGATACGCAGTATTTT.

The CDR3 sequence is CASSLGGVADTQYF. For the CDR3, the DNA is TGTGCCAGCAGCTTAGGGGGAGTAGCAGATACGCAGTATTTT. This chain joins TRBV5-4 and TRBJ2-3, with D maybe TRBD1 (6 bases). Germline lookup yields CDR1 SGHNT and CDR2 YYREEE (reference sequence). The CDR3 totals 14 residues. The V and J ends lost 2 bases and 4 bases respectively, with 11 bases between them.

CDR3 bases: TGTGCCAGCAGCGCGGGACGGAGGACTAGCGGGACCCTTAGTAATGAGCAGTTCTTC. Amino acids: CASSAGRRTSGTLSNEQFF. This rearrangement joins TRBV7-4 to TRBJ2-1; 12 bases line up with TRBD2. Germline-derived CDR1 and CDR2 are SGHVT and SQSDAQ. CDR3 length: 19 residues. Losses at the gene ends were 5 bases for V and 7 bases for J; bases not matched to a gene: 18.